This passage covers 32 T cell receptor beta chains from one sample sequenced in a study of T cells in localized non-small cell lung cancer. TCRdb keeps only in-frame clones here, not all; method: immunoSEQ multiplex PCR. Of about 26,000 clones detected, roughly nine tenths appear once; the ten largest clones hold 11% to 15%. The material was peripheral blood, obtained before any cancer treatment. These receptors were taken from a female donor at least 60 years old with stage II squamous cell lung carcinoma.

V is TRBV27 and J is TRBJ1-5; D is possibly TRBD1 (6 bases). This CDR3 is built from 16 residues. The germline V and J ends were trimmed by 1 base and 2 bases, with 12 bases remaining between them. Germline-derived CDR1 and CDR2 are MNHEY and SMNVEV (reference sequence). The chain's CDR3 is CASSLFWDNGNQPQHF. For the CDR3, the DNA is TGTGCCAGCAGTTTATTCTGGGACAACGGCAATCAGCCCCAGCATTTT.

DNA for the CDR3: TGTGCCAGCTCACCTACAGGAGGCTCCTACGAGCAGTACTTC. It is translated as CASSPTGGSYEQYF. The chain joins TRBV18 to TRBJ2-7; perhaps D is TRBD1 or TRBD2 (5 bases each). The CDR3 totals 14 residues. V was trimmed by 3 bases and J by 0 bases, leaving 9 bases between them. CDR1 and CDR2 (germline): KGHSH, LQKENI.

J is TRBJ1-2 and V is TRBV7-9, with D perhaps matching TRBD1 (6 bases). CDR3 size: 13 residues. Trimming removed 4 bases from V and 2 bases from J, with 8 bases in between. The V gene's germline CDR1 is SEHNR and CDR2 FQNEAQ (reference sequence). CDR3 nucleotide sequence: TGTGCCAGCAGCTCCGGGACAAACTATGGCTACACCTTC. Translating it yields CASSSGTNYGYTF.

The chain carries TRBV2 and TRBJ1-2; 9 nucleotides line up with TRBD1. CDR3 length: 13 residues. Germline trimming cut 6 bases from V and 4 bases from J; bases unmatched to any gene: 3. CDR1 SNHLY and CDR2 FYNNEI come from the germline V gene. CDR3: CASRPTGGYGYTF. The CDR3 coding sequence is TGTGCCAGCAGACCGACAGGGGGCTATGGCTACACCTTC.

The V call is TRBV18, the J call TRBJ2-2; D possibly corresponds to TRBD2 (5 bases). The germline gives CDR1 KGHSH, CDR2 LQKENI. This CDR3 has 14 amino acids. Trimming removed 5 bases from V and 2 bases from J, with 9 bases in between. In DNA, the CDR3 is TGTGCCAGCTCAGCGCGGACTAACACCGGGGAGCTGTTTTTT. Encoded protein: CASSARTNTGELFF.

The rearrangement joins TRBV19 to TRBJ1-2; 9 positions match TRBD1. CDR3 length equals 16 residues. In germline, CDR1 is LNHDA, CDR2 SQIVND (reference sequence). J was trimmed by 3 bases and V by 5 bases; bases with no gene match: 10. The DNA of the CDR3 is TGTGCCAGTAGTCTTCCTGGGGGACAGGGTCACTATGGCTACACCTTC. This sequence encodes CASSLPGGQGHYGYTF.

V is TRBV18 and J is TRBJ2-1; 14 nucleotides match TRBD2. The CDR3 runs to 21 residues. Germline loops: CDR1 KGHSH, CDR2 LQKENI. J was trimmed by 0 bases and V by 8 bases; bases with no gene match: 18. CDR3: CASGRGLAGVTAPSSYNEQFF. DNA for the CDR3: TGTGCCAGCGGCCGGGGACTAGCGGGAGTTACCGCGCCGAGCTCCTACAATGAGCAGTTCTTC.

J is TRBJ1-4 and V is TRBV29-1; maybe TRBD1 (6 bases). Per the germline V gene, CDR1 is SQVTM and CDR2 is ANQGSEA. There are 12 residues in the CDR3. V gave up 6 bases and J gave up 5 bases, with 10 bases separating them. The CDR3 nucleotides read TGCAGCGTACAGGGTCAGAATGAAAAACTGTTTTTT. It encodes CSVQGQNEKLFF.

The V and J genes are TRBV30 and TRBJ1-1, with TRBD1 identical over 9 bases. V was pared by 2 bases and J by 5 bases, with 9 bases of the junction left unmatched. This CDR3 region has 15 residues. The germline V gene encodes CDR1 GTSNPN and CDR2 SVGIG (reference sequence). The CDR3 DNA follows: TGTGCCTGGAGTTCTACACAGGGGGCGCGGACTGAAGCTTTCTTT. It translates to CAWSSTQGARTEAFF.

This chain joins TRBV10-3 and TRBJ1-1, with D possibly matching TRBD1 (5 bases). Germline V lookup: CDR1 ENHRY, CDR2 SYGVKD. The CDR3 is 13 amino acids. Between the trimmed V and J ends, which lost 4 bases and 1 base, there was a span of 7 bases. The CDR3 protein is CAISADRNTEAFF. CDR3 sequence (DNA): TGTGCCATCAGTGCCGACAGGAACACTGAAGCTTTCTTT.

The DNA of the CDR3 is TGTGCCAGCAGCTTGGCCGGGGGGTGGGGTGAAGCTTTCTTT. This sequence encodes CASSLAGGWGEAFF. The genes are TRBV5-6 and TRBJ1-1, with D maybe TRBD1 (5 bases). The germline V gene has CDR1 SGHDT and CDR2 YYEEEE. The V and J ends lost 0 bases and 7 bases respectively, with 13 bases between them. This CDR3 has 14 amino acids.

The chain joins TRBV2 to TRBJ1-2, with D perhaps TRBD1 (5 bases). The CDR3 spans 13 residues. The germline CDR1 and CDR2 sequences are SNHLY and FYNNEI. Trimming pared 4 bases from V and 6 bases from J, leaving 12 bases between. This chain's CDR3 is CASSVKGGDGYTF. The DNA for the CDR3 is TGTGCCAGCAGTGTTAAAGGAGGGGATGGCTACACCTTC.

The J gene is TRBJ2-7, the V gene TRBV28, with D maybe TRBD1 (6 bases). Germline V gene lookup returns CDR1 MDHEN and CDR2 SYDVKM. The V and J ends lost 11 bases and 0 bases respectively, with 17 bases between them. The CDR3 is made up of 14 amino acids. The CDR3, as DNA: TGTGCCTGCCGTGGGGCAGGGGACTCCTACGAGCAGTACTTC. Translation gives CACRGAGDSYEQYF. Drawing the rest from reference TRBV28 and TRBJ2-7, the complete variable domain is DVKVTQSSRYLVKRTGEKVFLECVQDMDHENMFWYRQDPGLGLRLIYFSYDVKMKEKGDIPEGYSVSREKKERFSLILESASTNQTSMYLCACRGAGDSYEQYFGPGTRLTVT.

This chain joins TRBV19 and TRBJ2-1; TRBD2 matches at 9 bases. The CDR3 has 20 residues. V gave up 1 base and J gave up 1 base; unmatched junction bases: 14. Germline V gives CDR1 LNHDA, CDR2 SQIVND (reference sequence). CDR3 in DNA: TGTGCCAGTAGTATAGGGCTGGGACTAGCTAATCCCCCATCCTACAATGAGCAGTTCTTC. It encodes CASSIGLGLANPPSYNEQFF.

The CDR3, as DNA: TGTGCCAGCAGCTTTGAAGGGGGCTACACTGAAGCTTTCTTT. Amino acids: CASSFEGGYTEAFF. The chain carries TRBV5-5 and TRBJ1-1; 7 bases match TRBD1. The V segment lost 2 bases and the J segment 3 bases; nucleotides outside the gene matches: 4. Germline assignment: CDR1 SGHKS and CDR2 YYEKEE (reference sequence). The CDR3 spans 14 residues.

This chain links TRBV7-9 with TRBJ1-1; no firm D call. CDR1 is SEHNR, CDR2 FQNEAQ, per germline (reference sequence). CDR3 size: 12 residues. Trimming pared 1 base from V and 7 bases from J, leaving 7 bases between. The CDR3 loop reads CASSLVQIEAFF. CDR3 in DNA: TGTGCCAGCAGCTTAGTACAGATTGAAGCTTTCTTT.

The V gene is TRBV4-3, the J gene TRBJ1-3; TRBD1 is a possible D gene (6 bases). Germline assignment: CDR1 LGHNA and CDR2 YSLEER. This CDR3 is built from 15 residues. Trimming left V 1 base short and J 1 base short, with 8 bases between. CDR3 residues: CASSQATGSGNTIYF. The CDR3 DNA sequence: TGCGCCAGCAGCCAAGCAACAGGGTCTGGAAACACCATATATTTT.

J is TRBJ1-2 and V is TRBV5-6, with a tentative D call TRBD1 (5 bases). Trimming took 4 bases from V and 0 from J, leaving 10 bases between them. This CDR3 has 14 amino acids. Germline CDR1 is SGHDT and CDR2 is YYEEEE. The CDR3 protein is CASSTGATNYGYTF. CDR3 bases: TGTGCCAGCAGCACCGGGGCCACTAACTATGGCTACACCTTC.

CDR3 protein: CASSSAGEQGIYQPQHF. In DNA form, the CDR3 reads TGTGCCAGCAGTTCCGCCGGTGAACAGGGGATCTATCAGCCCCAGCATTTT. The chain is built from TRBV28 and TRBJ1-5, with TRBD1 matching 7 bases. The ends lost 4 bases at V and 5 bases at J; junction bases unmatched: 14. The CDR3 totals 17 residues. Germline CDR1 and CDR2: MDHEN and SYDVKM.

The genes are TRBV28 and TRBJ2-3; 10 bases are shared with TRBD2. This CDR3 is 15 amino acids long. Trimming at V came to 5 bases and at J to 5 bases, leaving 7 bases not matched to a gene. CDR1 and CDR2 (germline): MDHEN, SYDVKM. DNA for the CDR3: TGTGCCAGCAGTATAACCCCTAGCGGGAGAGATACGCAGTATTTT. Translation: CASSITPSGRDTQYF.

V gene TRBV6-1 combines with J gene TRBJ1-2; D gene ambiguous. The length of the CDR3 is 14 residues. V lost 1 base to trimming and J lost 0 bases, with 6 bases between them. CDR1 is MNHNS and CDR2 is SASEGT in the germline V gene. CDR3 DNA sequence: TGTGCCAGCAGTGAAGAGGTCACTAACTATGGCTACACCTTC. Encoded protein: CASSEEVTNYGYTF.

This clone turned up a few times. The chain employs TRBV7-9 and TRBJ2-2; tentative D call: TRBD2 (6 bases). The CDR3 is 15 residues long. The germline CDR1 and CDR2 sequences are SEHNR and FQNEAQ (reference sequence). V was shortened by 3 bases and J by 1 base, with 9 bases between the two germline ends. CDR3 bases: TGTGCCAGCAGCTTCGGCGGGATGAACACCGGGGAGCTGTTTTTT. Translation gives CASSFGGMNTGELFF. Variable domain in full (rest from reference TRBV7-9 and TRBJ2-2): DTGVSQNPRHKITKRGQNVTFRCDPISEHNRLYWYRQTLGQGPEFLTYFQNEAQLEKSRLLSDRFSAERPKGSFSTLEIQRTEQGDSAMYLCASSFGGMNTGELFFGEGSRLTVL.

V is TRBV6-1 and J is TRBJ1-1; a possible D gene is TRBD1 (5 bases). CDR1 is MNHNS and CDR2 is SASEGT in the germline V gene. V was trimmed by 6 bases and J by 11 bases, leaving 16 bases between them. The CDR3 loop spans 12 amino acids. This chain's CDR3 is CASSLGGWEAFF. The CDR3 region has the DNA TGTGCCAGCAGCCTGGGGGGGTGGGAGGCTTTCTTT.

The chain has TRBV30 and TRBJ1-2; possibly TRBD1 for D (6 bases). The CDR3 runs 12 residues. V was cut by 4 bases and J by 7 bases, with 13 bases left in between. From germline, CDR1 is GTSNPN and CDR2 SVGIG (reference sequence). CDR3 in amino acids: CAWKSGEGGYTF. The CDR3 DNA follows: TGTGCCTGGAAGTCAGGGGAAGGTGGCTACACCTTC.

The chain joins TRBV5-1 to TRBJ2-5; 16 bases align to TRBD2. The CDR3 consists of 18 residues. Germline-derived CDR1 and CDR2 are SGHRS and YFSETQ. J was trimmed by 1 base and V by 3 bases; bases with no gene match: 6. CDR3 region: CASSSGLAGGSTQETQYF. The CDR3 DNA sequence: TGCGCCAGCAGCTCGGGACTAGCGGGGGGGTCCACCCAAGAGACCCAGTACTTC.

V gene TRBV19 combines with J gene TRBJ2-2, with D hard to call. The germline CDR1 and CDR2 sequences are LNHDA and SQIVND (reference sequence). The CDR3 has 15 residues. Trimming stripped 7 bases from V and 0 bases from J, with 12 bases between. In DNA, the CDR3 is TGTGCCAGTATGGCGGTTGACGCGAACACCGGGGAGCTGTTTTTT. It yields the protein CASMAVDANTGELFF.

This chain connects TRBV11-3 to TRBJ2-7; tentative D call: TRBD1 (5 bases). CDR1 is SGHNT and CDR2 is YENEEA in the germline V gene. This CDR3 region has 14 residues. The V and J ends lost 5 bases and 2 bases respectively, with 13 bases between them. The DNA of the CDR3 is TGTGCCAGCAGCCCCACAGGCGAGACCTACGAGCAGTACTTC. Protein sequence: CASSPTGETYEQYF. Complete variable domain (other parts from reference TRBV11-3 and TRBJ2-7): EAGVVQSPRYKIIEKKQPVAFWCNPISGHNTLYWYLQNLGQGPELLIRYENEEAVDDSQLPKDRFSAERLKGVDSTLKIQPAELGDSAVYLCASSPTGETYEQYFGPGTRLTVT.

This rearrangement joins TRBV7-2 to TRBJ2-5; D not resolved. Trimming cost V 5 bases and J 2 bases, with 12 bases left between them. CDR1 is SGHTA, CDR2 FQGNSA, per germline. The CDR3 is 14 amino acids. The CDR3 loop is CASSLRASQETQYF. The DNA for the CDR3 is TGTGCCAGCAGCCTAAGGGCTTCACAAGAGACCCAGTACTTC.

This sequence joins TRBV5-4 and TRBJ1-2; tentative D call: TRBD1 (5 bases). This CDR3 is built from 12 residues. V dropped 4 bases and J dropped 8 bases, with 12 bases sitting between them. Germline V gene sequence: CDR1 SGHNT, CDR2 YYREEE (reference sequence). CDR3 sequence: CASSGTVWGYTF. CDR3 DNA sequence: TGTGCCAGCAGCGGGACTGTGTGGGGCTACACCTTC.

This clone was seen more than once but under ten times. This chain uses TRBV21-1 with TRBJ1-2; TRBD1 was called by the table and not checked on the DNA. TRBV21-1 has pseudogene status. The CDR3 consists of 11 residues. The CDR3 spells CAGTWTVGYTF. Written as DNA, the CDR3 is TGTGCCGGGACATGGACAGTCGGCTACACCTTC.

The CDR3 region has the DNA TGCGCCAGCAGCTTACCGGGACAAGGAGCCTACGAGCAGTACTTC. It encodes CASSLPGQGAYEQYF. This sequence joins TRBV5-1 and TRBJ2-7; D is possibly TRBD1 (6 bases). This CDR3 is 15 amino acids long. V lost 2 bases to trimming and J lost 2 bases, with 14 bases between them. CDR1 SGHRS and CDR2 YFSETQ come from the germline V gene.

The chain recombines TRBV7-2 with TRBJ2-1, with 7 bases lining up with TRBD1. This CDR3 comprises 14 residues. CDR1 is SGHTA, CDR2 FQGNSA, per germline. The V and J ends lost 2 bases and 5 bases, in that order; junction bases with no gene match: 3. The CDR3 nucleotides read TGTGCCAGCAGCTTAAACAGGGGCCACAATGAGCAGTTCTTC. It specifies CASSLNRGHNEQFF.